Detailed here is one TCR beta chain. Libraries were prepared by immunoSEQ multiplex PCR; TCRdb keeps only in-frame clonotypes and omits some of them. The sample carries 70,000 or so clones, around nine tenths recorded once. These data belong to a study of blood T cell repertoires in COVID-19. CDR3 size: 18 residues. V shed 8 bases and J shed 1 base, with 24 bases lying between them. CDR1 is WNHNN and CDR2 is SYGVQD in the germline V gene (reference sequence). The V gene is TRBV10-1, the J gene TRBJ1-5; D is possibly TRBD1 (6 bases). This sequence was found in a human donor in a cohort sampled during active COVID-19. The specimen sequenced was peripheral blood. The CDR3 protein is CASLLQGTIFLSNQPQHF. CDR3 coding DNA: TGCGCCAGCCTGCTCCAGGGGACTATTTTCCTAAGCAATCAGCCCCAGCATTTT.